The source of this TCR beta chain is a study of blood T cell repertoires in COVID-19 (dated by TCRdb to the early 2020s). Context from the whole study: Samples covering the acute and convalescent phases of COVID-19 were provided by collaborators in the United States, Italy and Spain. Where available, HLA class I and class II types were obtained from metadata supplied by the sample provider rather than from assay-based typing. The prospective study material was composed of cDNA or gDNA derived from T cells, B-cell-depleted T cells, or PBMCs. The sample metadata nearly always contained a de-identified subject ID, COVID-19 status, age in years and sex. The repertoires were released in a freely available public database meant as a resource for research on the immune response to SARS-CoV-2. Deeply sampled blood TCRbeta repertoires from subjects exposed to, actively infected with, or recovered from COVID-19 were included in the dataset. The samples were drawn from two sources: the first 160 participants of the ongoing ImmuneRACE study, and fewer than 1,500 subjects contributed by 6 global collaborators. The research as a whole found: The amount of clinical and demographic metadata varied by source and participant and was provided uncurated.

TCRbeta CDR3 regions were amplified from genomic DNA using the immunoSEQ Assay, a bias-controlled multiplex PCR. As for the original processing: Nucleated cell counts per sample were estimated from amplification of reference gene primers within the assay. To quantify the absolute abundance of each unique TCRbeta CDR3 rearrangement, sequence reads were collapsed and filtered. For each sample, productive Simpson clonality was calculated as the square root of Simpson's diversity index over productive rearrangements. TCRdb carries this immuneACCESS record with in-frame sequences only. Its versions omit some clonotypes, under half of them owing to an unresolved V gene in the studies checked, with the rest unexplained. The V and J calls and the clone size are those of that table, but D and trimming were determined from the DNA. In this sample the table shows 360,000 or so clones, about nine tenths of which occur a single time. 0.85% to 1.3% of the sample belongs to the ten largest clones.

From the germline V gene, CDR1 is SGHVS and CDR2 is FQNEAQ. Germline trimming: 5 bases from V, 5 bases from J; junction bases outside gene matches: 6. Measured from the cysteine to the phenylalanine, the CDR3 is 13 residues long. Only the CDR3 part of the read is kept: 39 bases, read in frame from the first base. Enrolling through a virtual design, the prospective study's participants ranged in age from roughly 18 to 95 years and lived across approximately 25 United States geographic areas. To assign participants to cohorts, the prospective study relied on clinical history that participants themselves reported in a screening survey and a study questionnaire. Exposed participants had been in contact with someone with a PCR-confirmed or clinician-diagnosed COVID-19 case within 2 weeks of study entry. In the prospective study, mobile phlebotomists collected whole blood, serum and a nasopharyngeal or oropharyngeal swab from each participant. Prospective study participants could optionally give additional blood draws and questionnaires over an approximately 2-month period. Blood samples from the prospective study were shipped frozen or at room temperature prior to DNA extraction.

Comment on this clone: Its antigen is unknown. The record has no base qualities; no much larger clone is one base away.

The chain is assembled from TRBV7-8 and TRBJ2-7, with 7 middle bases fitting TRBD2. What was sequenced was PBMCs or T cells enriched from blood (not recorded which). This sequence originates from a woman aged 25 to 39 who had been exposed to COVID-19. The CDR3 region reads CASSKSGDHEQYF. The DNA sequence is TGTGCCAGCAGCAAAAGCGGGGACCACGAGCAGTACTTC.